This record covers a single T cell receptor beta chain. As yet, its antigen is unknown. There were at least 5.5 micrograms of total RNA extracted from every sample. It was with a sample-barcoded 5' primer and a J-beta primer mix that a second PCR of roughly 7 to 11 cycles was run. Each cDNA molecule was tagged by a template-switch adaptor that had 12 random nucleotides. TCRdb independently ran MiXCR on the 5' RACE reads; one entry per CDR3 protein. The table lists 550,000 to 750,000 distinct CDR3 sequences, around a fifth of them singletons. This sample stems from a study of blood T cells in healthy people across ages. The germline CDR1 and CDR2 sequences are MGHRA and YSYEKL. The CDR3 contains 16 residues. V was pared by 3 bases and J by 8 bases, with 7 bases of the junction left unmatched. The study's findings and limits: Estimates of diversity drawn from one million T cells were considered underestimates.

This receptor was obtained from an older man in good health. The sequencing input was blood. V usage is TRBV4-1 and J usage is TRBJ2-3; 14 nucleotides match TRBD2. CDR3 amino acids: CASSQTSGRAVATQYF. The CDR3 DNA follows: TGCGCCAGCAGCCAGACTAGCGGGAGGGCCGTCGCTACGCAGTATTTT.